The following is a TCR beta chain sequence with its context. Its antigen is not identified. Focal radiation was given together with CTLA-4 blockade (ipilimumab) to patients with chemo-refractory metastatic non-small-cell lung cancer. Germline V gives CDR1 SGHRS, CDR2 YFSETQ. Trimming took 4 bases from V and 2 from J; bases not matched to a gene: 5. This CDR3 has 15 amino acids. Using immunoSEQ multiplex PCR, the repertoire was profiled, and TCRdb retains in-frame clones only, with some absent. The sample yields tens of thousands of clones, roughly 78% seen once. The data originate from a study of radiotherapy plus CTLA-4 blockade in lung cancer. Study in general: 15% to 20% of enrolled patients responded objectively, and about 30% had disease control.

Notes on the study in general: Early blood T cell clone dynamics reportedly forecast response best, with interferon-beta. In blood, after radiotherapy plus ipilimumab, tumor-derived TCR clones expanded.

The source was peripheral blood, collected from a patient treated with radiotherapy plus ipilimumab. The sequence was collected from a human donor with non-small cell lung cancer who had a complete response to radiotherapy plus ipilimumab. V gene TRBV5-1 combines with J gene TRBJ2-7, with TRBD2 matching over 11 bases. This CDR3 reads CASSLTSGGAYEQYF. The DNA of the CDR3 is TGCGCCAGCAGCCTCACTAGCGGGGGTGCCTACGAGCAGTACTTC. Based on the CDR3 plus reference TRBV5-1 and TRBJ2-7, the full variable domain is KAGVTQTPRYLIKTRGQQVTLSCSPISGHRSVSWYQQTPGQGLQFLFEYFSETQRNKGNFPGRFSGRQFSNSRSEMNVSTLELGDSALYLCASSLTSGGAYEQYFGPGTRLTVT.